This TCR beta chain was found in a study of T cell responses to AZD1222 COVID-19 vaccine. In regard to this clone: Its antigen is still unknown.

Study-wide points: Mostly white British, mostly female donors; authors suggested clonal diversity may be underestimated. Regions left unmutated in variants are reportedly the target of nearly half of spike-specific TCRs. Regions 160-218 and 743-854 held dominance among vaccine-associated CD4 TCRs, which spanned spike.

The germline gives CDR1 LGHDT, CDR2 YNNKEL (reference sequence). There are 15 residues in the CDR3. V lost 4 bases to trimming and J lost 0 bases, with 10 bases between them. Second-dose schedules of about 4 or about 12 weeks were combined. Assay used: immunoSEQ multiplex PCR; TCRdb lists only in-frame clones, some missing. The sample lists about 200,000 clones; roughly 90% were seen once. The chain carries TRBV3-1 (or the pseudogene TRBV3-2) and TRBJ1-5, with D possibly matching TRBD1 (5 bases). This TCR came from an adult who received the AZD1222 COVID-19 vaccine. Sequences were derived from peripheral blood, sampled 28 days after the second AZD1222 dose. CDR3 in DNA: TGTGCCAGCAGCCCGACAGTAAATAGCAATCAGCCCCAGCATTTT. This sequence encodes CASSPTVNSNQPQHF.